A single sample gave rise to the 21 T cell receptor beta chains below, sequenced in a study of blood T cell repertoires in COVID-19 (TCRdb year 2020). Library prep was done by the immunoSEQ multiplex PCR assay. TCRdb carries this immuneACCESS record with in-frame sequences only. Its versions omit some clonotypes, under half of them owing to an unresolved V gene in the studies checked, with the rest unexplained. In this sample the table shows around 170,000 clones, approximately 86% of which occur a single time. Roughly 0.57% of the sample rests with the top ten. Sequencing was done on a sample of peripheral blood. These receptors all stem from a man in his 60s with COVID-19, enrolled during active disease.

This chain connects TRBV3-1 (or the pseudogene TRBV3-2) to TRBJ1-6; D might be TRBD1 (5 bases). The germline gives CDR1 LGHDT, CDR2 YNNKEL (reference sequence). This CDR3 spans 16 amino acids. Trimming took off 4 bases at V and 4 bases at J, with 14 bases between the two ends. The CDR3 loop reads CASSLKGGVYNSPLHF. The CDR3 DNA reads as TGTGCCAGCAGCCTAAAGGGAGGGGTATATAATTCACCCCTCCACTTT.

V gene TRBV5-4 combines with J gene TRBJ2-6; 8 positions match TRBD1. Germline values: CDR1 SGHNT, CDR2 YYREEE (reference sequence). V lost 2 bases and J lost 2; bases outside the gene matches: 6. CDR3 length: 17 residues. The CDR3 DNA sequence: TGTGCCAGCAGCTTAGACAGGGGAGTAGCTGGGGCCAACGTCCTGACTTTC. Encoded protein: CASSLDRGVAGANVLTF.

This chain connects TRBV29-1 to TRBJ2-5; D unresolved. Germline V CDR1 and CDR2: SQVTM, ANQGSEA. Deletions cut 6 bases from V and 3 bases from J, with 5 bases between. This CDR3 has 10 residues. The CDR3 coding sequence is TGCAGCGTCGGAGAAGAGACCCAGTACTTC. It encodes CSVGEETQYF.

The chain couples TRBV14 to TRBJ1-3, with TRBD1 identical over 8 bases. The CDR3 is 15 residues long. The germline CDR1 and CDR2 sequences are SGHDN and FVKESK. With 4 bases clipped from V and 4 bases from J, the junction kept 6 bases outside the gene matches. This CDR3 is CASSPPGQAGNTIYF. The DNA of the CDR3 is TGTGCCAGCAGCCCGCCGGGACAGGCGGGAAACACCATATATTTT.

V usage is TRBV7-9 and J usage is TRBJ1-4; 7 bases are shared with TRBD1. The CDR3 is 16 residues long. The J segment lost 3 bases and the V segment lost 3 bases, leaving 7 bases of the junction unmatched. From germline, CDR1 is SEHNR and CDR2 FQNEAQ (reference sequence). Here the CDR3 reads CASSFAGGSSNEKLFF. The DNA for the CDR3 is TGTGCCAGCAGCTTCGCAGGGGGGAGTTCTAATGAAAAACTGTTTTTT.

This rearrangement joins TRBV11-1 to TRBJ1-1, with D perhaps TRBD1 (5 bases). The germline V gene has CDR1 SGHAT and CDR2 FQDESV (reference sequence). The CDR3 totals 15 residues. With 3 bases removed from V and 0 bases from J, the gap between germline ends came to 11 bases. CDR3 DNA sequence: TGTGCCAGCAGCTTTAGGGCAGGGATGAACACTGAAGCTTTCTTT. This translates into CASSFRAGMNTEAFF.

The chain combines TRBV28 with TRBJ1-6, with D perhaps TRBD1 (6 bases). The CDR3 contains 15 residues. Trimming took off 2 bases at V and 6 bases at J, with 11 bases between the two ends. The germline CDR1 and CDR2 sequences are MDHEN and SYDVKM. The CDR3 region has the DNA TGTGCCAGCAGTTTAGGACAGTCACCTAATTCACCCCTCCACTTT. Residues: CASSLGQSPNSPLHF. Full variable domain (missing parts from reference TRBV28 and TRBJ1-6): DVKVTQSSRYLVKRTGEKVFLECVQDMDHENMFWYRQDPGLGLRLIYFSYDVKMKEKGDIPEGYSVSREKKERFSLILESASTNQTSMYLCASSLGQSPNSPLHFGNGTRLTVT.

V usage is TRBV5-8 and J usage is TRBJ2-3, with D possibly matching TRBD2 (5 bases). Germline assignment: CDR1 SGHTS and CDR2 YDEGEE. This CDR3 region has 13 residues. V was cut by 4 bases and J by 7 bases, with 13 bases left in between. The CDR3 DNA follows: TGTGCCAGCAGCCCCCAAACCGGGAATACGCAGTATTTT. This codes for CASSPQTGNTQYF.

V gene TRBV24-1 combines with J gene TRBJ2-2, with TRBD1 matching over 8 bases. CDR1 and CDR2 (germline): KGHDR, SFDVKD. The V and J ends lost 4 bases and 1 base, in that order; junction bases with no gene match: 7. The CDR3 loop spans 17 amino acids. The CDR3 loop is CATSESPGGLNTGELFF. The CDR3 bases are TGTGCCACCAGTGAATCTCCAGGGGGCTTGAACACCGGGGAGCTGTTTTTT.

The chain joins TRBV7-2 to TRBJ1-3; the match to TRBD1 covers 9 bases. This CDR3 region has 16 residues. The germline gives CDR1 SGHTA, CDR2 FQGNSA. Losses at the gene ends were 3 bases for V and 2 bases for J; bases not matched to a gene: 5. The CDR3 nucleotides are TGTGCCAGCAGCTTTTTTACAGGGGGCACTGGAAACACCATATATTTT. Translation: CASSFFTGGTGNTIYF. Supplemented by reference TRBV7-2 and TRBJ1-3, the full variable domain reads GAGVSQSPSNKVTEKGKDVELRCDPISGHTALYWYRQSLGQGLEFLIYFQGNSAPDKSGLPSDRFSAERTGGSVSTLTIQRTQQEDSAVYLCASSFFTGGTGNTIYFGEGSWLTVV.

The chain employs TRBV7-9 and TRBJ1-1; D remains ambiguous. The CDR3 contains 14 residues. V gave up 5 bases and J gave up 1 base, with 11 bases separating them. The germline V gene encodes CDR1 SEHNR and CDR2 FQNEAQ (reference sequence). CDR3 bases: TGTGCCAGCAGCGCCACCCCGGGGAACACTGAAGCTTTCTTT. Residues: CASSATPGNTEAFF. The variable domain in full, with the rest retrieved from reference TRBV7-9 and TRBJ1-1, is DTGVSQNPRHKITKRGQNVTFRCDPISEHNRLYWYRQTLGQGPEFLTYFQNEAQLEKSRLLSDRFSAERPKGSFSTLEIQRTEQGDSAMYLCASSATPGNTEAFFGQGTRLTVV.

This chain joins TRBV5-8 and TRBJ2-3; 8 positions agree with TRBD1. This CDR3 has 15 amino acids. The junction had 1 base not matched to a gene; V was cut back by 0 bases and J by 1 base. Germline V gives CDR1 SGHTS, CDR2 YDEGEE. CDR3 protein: CASSLETGGTDTQYF. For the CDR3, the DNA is TGTGCCAGCAGCTTGGAGACAGGGGGCACAGATACGCAGTATTTT.

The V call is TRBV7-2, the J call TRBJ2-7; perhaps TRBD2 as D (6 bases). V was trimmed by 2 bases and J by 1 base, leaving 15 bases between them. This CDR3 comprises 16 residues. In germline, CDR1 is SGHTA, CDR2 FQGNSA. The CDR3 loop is CASSLMGRGVSYEQYF. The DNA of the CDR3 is TGTGCCAGCAGCTTAATGGGTCGCGGGGTTTCCTACGAGCAGTACTTC.

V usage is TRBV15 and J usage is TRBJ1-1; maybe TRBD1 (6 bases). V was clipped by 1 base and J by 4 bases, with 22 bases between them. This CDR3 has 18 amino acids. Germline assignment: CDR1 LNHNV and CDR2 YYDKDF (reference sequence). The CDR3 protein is CATSRVFLQGIRTTEAFF. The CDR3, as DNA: TGTGCCACCAGCAGAGTCTTTCTTCAGGGGATAAGGACCACTGAAGCTTTCTTT. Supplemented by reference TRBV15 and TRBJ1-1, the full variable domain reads DAMVIQNPRYQVTQFGKPVTLSCSQTLNHNVMYWYQQKSSQAPKLLFHYYDKDFNNEADTPDNFQSRRPNTSFCFLDIRSPGLGDTAMYLCATSRVFLQGIRTTEAFFGQGTRLTVV.

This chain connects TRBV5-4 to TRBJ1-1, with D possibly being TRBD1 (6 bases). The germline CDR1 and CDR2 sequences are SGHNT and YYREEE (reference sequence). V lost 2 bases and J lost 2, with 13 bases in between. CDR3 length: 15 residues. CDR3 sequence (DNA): TGTGCCAGCAGCTTCGGGGGGGCCAAAAACACTGAAGCTTTCTTT. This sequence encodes CASSFGGAKNTEAFF.

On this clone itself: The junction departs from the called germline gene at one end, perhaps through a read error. The CDR3 protein is CASSPRQGSVTGELFF. The CDR3, as DNA: TGTGCTAGCAGCCCCCGACAGGGGTCAGTTACCGGGGAGCTGTTTTTT. This rearrangement joins TRBV7-7 to TRBJ2-2, with 8 bases that match TRBD1. CDR1 is SSHAT and CDR2 is FNYEAQ in the germline V gene (reference sequence). This CDR3 comprises 16 residues.

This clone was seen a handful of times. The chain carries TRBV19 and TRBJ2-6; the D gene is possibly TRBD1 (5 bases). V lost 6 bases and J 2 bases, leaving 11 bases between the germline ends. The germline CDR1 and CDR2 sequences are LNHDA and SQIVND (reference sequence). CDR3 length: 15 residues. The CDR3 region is CASSAWTTGANVLTF. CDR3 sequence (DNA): TGTGCCAGTAGCGCCTGGACAACTGGGGCCAACGTCCTGACTTTC.

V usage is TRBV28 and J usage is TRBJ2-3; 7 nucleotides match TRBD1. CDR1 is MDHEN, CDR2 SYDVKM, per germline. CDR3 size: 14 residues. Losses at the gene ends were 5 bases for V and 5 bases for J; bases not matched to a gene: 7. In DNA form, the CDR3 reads TGTGCCAGCAGTCCAGGGGGTCCTAGAGATACGCAGTATTTT. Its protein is CASSPGGPRDTQYF.

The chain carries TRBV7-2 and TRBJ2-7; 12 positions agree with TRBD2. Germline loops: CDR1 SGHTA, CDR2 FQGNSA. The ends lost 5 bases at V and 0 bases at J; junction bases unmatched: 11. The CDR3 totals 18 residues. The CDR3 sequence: CASSPQGLAGLYSYEQYF. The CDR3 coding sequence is TGTGCCAGCAGCCCACAAGGACTAGCGGGGCTATACTCCTACGAGCAGTACTTC.

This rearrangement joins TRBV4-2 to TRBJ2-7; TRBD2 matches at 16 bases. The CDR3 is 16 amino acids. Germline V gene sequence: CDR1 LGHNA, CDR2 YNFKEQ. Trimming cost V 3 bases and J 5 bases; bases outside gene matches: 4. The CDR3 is CASSQGGLAGGDEQYF. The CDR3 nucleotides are TGTGCCAGCAGCCAGGGGGGACTAGCGGGAGGGGACGAGCAGTACTTC.

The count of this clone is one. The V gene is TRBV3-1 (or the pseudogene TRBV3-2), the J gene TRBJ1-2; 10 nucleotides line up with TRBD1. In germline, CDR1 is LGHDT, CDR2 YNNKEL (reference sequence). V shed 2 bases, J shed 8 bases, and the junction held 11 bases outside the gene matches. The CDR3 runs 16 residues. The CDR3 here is CASSQRDRGRGGGYTF. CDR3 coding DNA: TGTGCCAGCAGCCAACGAGACAGGGGGCGCGGGGGCGGCTACACCTTC.